Below, one T cell receptor (beta chain) is given with its context. Antigen unknown. This sample was taken from a study of shared clonotypes between healthy human individuals. General study results and limits: Genetic and exposure-history diversity was limited by the small donor number. Sequencing depth was a factor that was expected to affect clonotype sharing among donors. Estimated clonotype richness was generally higher in naive than memory subsets.

Replicate PCRs for sorted subsets used 200 ng DNA; this equaled 25,000 to 35,000 T cell genomes. Using immunoSEQ multiplex PCR, the repertoire was profiled, and TCRdb retains in-frame clones only, with some absent. Of over 2 million clones listed, 85% to 95% are singletons. This CDR3 is built from 15 residues. V trimming: 4 bases; J trimming: 4 bases; junction bases outside the gene matches: 9. From germline, CDR1 is SGHKS and CDR2 YYEKEE (reference sequence). The source of this sequence is a man between 18 and 29 years old in good health. The chain recombines TRBV5-5 with TRBJ2-7; TRBD2 aligns across 9 bases. Sequencing was carried out using naive CD4+ T cells sorted from blood. Subset noted: CD45RA+ positively selected. The CDR3 protein is CASSHSGRELYEQYF. The CDR3 region has the DNA TGTGCCAGCAGCCATAGCGGGAGAGAGTTATACGAGCAGTACTTC.